These 16 T cell receptor beta chains were sequenced from one sample in a study of T cell responses to AZD1222 COVID-19 vaccine. Measured with immunoSEQ multiplex PCR; TCRdb has only the in-frame clones, and not every one. This sample has more than 110,000 clones; 93% occur once, and the top ten carry just over 5%. The sample was peripheral blood, taken on day 0 of AZD1222 vaccination. The receptors come from an adult in good health.

The V call is TRBV5-1, the J call TRBJ1-1; D not certain. V was pared by 5 bases and J by 4 bases, with 15 bases between. The CDR3 is 14 amino acids. Germline values: CDR1 SGHRS, CDR2 YFSETQ. Written as DNA, the CDR3 is TGCGCCAGCAGTTCACCGGACGGGGTCACTGAAGCTTTCTTT. It yields the protein CASSSPDGVTEAFF.

The rearrangement links TRBV9 to TRBJ2-3; no definite D call. Per germline, CDR1 SGDLS and CDR2 YYNGEE. Trimming removed 4 bases at V and 0 bases at J, with 9 bases between. The CDR3 covers 14 residues. CDR3 sequence: CASSPNPSTDTQYF. CDR3 in DNA: TGTGCCAGCAGCCCCAACCCTAGCACAGATACGCAGTATTTT.

As regards this clone: The sample contains more than one DNA sequence encoding this CDR3. CDR3 residues: CASSVGGGNQPQHF. For the CDR3, the DNA is TGTGCCAGCAGCGTCGGTGGAGGCAATCAGCCCCAGCATTTT. V is TRBV9 and J is TRBJ1-5; D remains ambiguous. Trimming stripped 2 bases from V and 2 bases from J, with 8 bases between. Germline V CDR1 and CDR2: SGDLS, YYNGEE. The CDR3 consists of 14 residues. Together with reference TRBV9 and TRBJ1-5, the CDR3 gives the full variable domain: DSGVTQTPKHLITATGQRVTLRCSPRSGDLSVYWYQQSLDQGLQFLIQYYNGEERAKGNILERFSAQQFPDLHSELNLSSLELGDSALYFCASSVGGGNQPQHFGDGTRLSIL.

The chain joins TRBV5-8 to TRBJ2-1; no reliable D call. Germline V gene sequence: CDR1 SGHTS, CDR2 YDEGEE. V lost 0 bases and J 1 base, leaving 11 bases between the germline ends. The CDR3 runs 16 residues. The CDR3 DNA is TGTGCCAGCAGCTTGGTAGTGGGATTATCCTACAATGAGCAGTTCTTC. Translation: CASSLVVGLSYNEQFF.

The rearrangement uses TRBV7-2 and TRBJ2-1; 8 positions agree with TRBD1. Per the germline V gene, CDR1 is SGHTA and CDR2 is FQGNSA. V shed 5 bases and J 4 bases; nucleotides not matched to a gene: 7. The CDR3 is made up of 15 amino acids. The CDR3 region is CASSRTGYLYNEQFF. The DNA for the CDR3 is TGTGCCAGCAGCCGGACAGGGTACCTTTACAATGAGCAGTTCTTC.

V and J are TRBV7-8 and TRBJ1-1; TRBD1 agrees at 7 bases. After removal of 5 bases from V and 4 bases from J, the junction contained 10 bases not matched to a gene. The CDR3 is 15 amino acids. From germline, CDR1 is SGHVS and CDR2 FQNEAQ. The CDR3 DNA is TGTGCCAGCAGCCACAACAGGGGCGAGGTCACTGAAGCTTTCTTT. Protein sequence: CASSHNRGEVTEAFF. Full variable domain (remainder filled in from reference TRBV7-8 and TRBJ1-1): GAGVSQSPRYKVAKRGQDVALRCDPISGHVSLFWYQQALGQGPEFLTYFQNEAQLDKSGLPSDRFFAERPEGSVSTLKIQRTQQEDSAVYLCASSHNRGEVTEAFFGQGTRLTVV.

The V gene is TRBV15, the J gene TRBJ2-7, with D possibly called TRBD1 or TRBD2 (5 bases each). The CDR3 sequence is 13 residues long. V lost 5 bases, J lost 6 bases, and 14 bases lay in between. CDR1 and CDR2 from the germline V gene are LNHNV and YYDKDF (reference sequence). CDR3 in DNA: TGTGCCACCAGCTTGGGACGGGACGCCGAGCAGTACTTC. Its protein product is CATSLGRDAEQYF.

V gene TRBV18 combines with J gene TRBJ2-6; no clear D gene. V lost 3 bases and J lost 0, with 9 bases in between. Per the germline V gene, CDR1 is KGHSH and CDR2 is LQKENI. The CDR3 totals 16 residues. The CDR3 reads CASSPGFGSGANVLTF. In DNA form, the CDR3 reads TGTGCCAGCTCACCGGGGTTCGGCTCTGGGGCCAACGTCCTGACTTTC.

V gene TRBV28 combines with J gene TRBJ2-6; TRBD2 matches at 7 bases. Germline CDR1 MDHEN, CDR2 SYDVKM. J gave up 2 bases and V 5 bases, and 6 bases lay outside the gene matches. The length of the CDR3 is 16 residues. The CDR3 reads CASSTSGRPGANVLTF. The CDR3 DNA reads TGTGCCAGCAGTACTTCCGGGAGGCCTGGGGCCAACGTCCTGACTTTC. Based on the CDR3 plus reference TRBV28 and TRBJ2-6, the full variable domain is DVKVTQSSRYLVKRTGEKVFLECVQDMDHENMFWYRQDPGLGLRLIYFSYDVKMKEKGDIPEGYSVSREKKERFSLILESASTNQTSMYLCASSTSGRPGANVLTFGAGSRLTVL.

This chain links TRBV4-1 with TRBJ1-5; D is possibly TRBD1 (5 bases). The germline V gene has CDR1 MGHRA and CDR2 YSYEKL. Trimming shortened V by 1 base and J by 4 bases, and 8 bases separated the two germline ends. The CDR3 sequence is 14 residues long. CDR3 in DNA: TGCGCCAGCAGCCAAGGGTCAGGGAATCAGCCCCAGCATTTT. As protein: CASSQGSGNQPQHF.

V is TRBV21-1 and J is TRBJ1-6. TRBV21-1 corresponds to a pseudogene. The CDR3 spans 15 residues. The CDR3: CASSKALANNSPLHF. For the CDR3, the DNA is TGTGCCAGCAGCAAAGCGCTGGCGAATAATTCACCCCTCCACTTT.

The chain links TRBV12-5 to TRBJ2-5; D is perhaps TRBD1 or TRBD2 (8 bases each). The CDR3 is 21 residues long. Per germline, CDR1 LGHNT and CDR2 FRNRAP. The germline V and J ends were trimmed by 1 base and 5 bases, with 32 bases remaining between them. CDR3 coding DNA: TGTGCTAGTGGTTTGGGCCGGACAGGGTCCTTTAAGCGGGAGTCGGTGGAGACCCAGTACTTC. Amino acids: CASGLGRTGSFKRESVETQYF.

V and J are TRBV6-5 and TRBJ2-7; D ambiguous. Germline V gene lookup returns CDR1 MNHEY and CDR2 SVGAGI. V was trimmed by 6 bases and J by 7 bases, leaving 13 bases between them. This CDR3 has 12 amino acids. CDR3 protein: CASSYMVGEQYF. The CDR3 region has the DNA TGTGCCAGCAGCTATATGGTAGGGGAGCAGTACTTC.

The J gene is TRBJ1-1, the V gene TRBV9, with a possible D match to TRBD1 (5 bases). The CDR3 runs to 14 residues. Germline V CDR1 and CDR2: SGDLS, YYNGEE. The ends were cut back, 0 bases at V and 3 bases at J, with 9 bases in the middle. CDR3: CASSVDGGDTEAFF. The CDR3 DNA reads as TGTGCCAGCAGCGTAGACGGGGGTGACACTGAAGCTTTCTTT.

The chain employs TRBV7-9 and TRBJ1-2; D is ambiguous. The CDR3 contains 14 residues. The germline gives CDR1 SEHNR, CDR2 FQNEAQ (reference sequence). The V and J ends lost 4 bases and 6 bases respectively, with 15 bases between them. The CDR3 protein is CASSSPMGGDGYTF. The CDR3 nucleotides are TGTGCCAGCAGCTCTCCGATGGGAGGTGATGGCTACACCTTC.

The count of this clone is one. The V call is TRBV24-1, the J call TRBJ2-3; 11 bases line up with TRBD2. Germline V gene sequence: CDR1 KGHDR, CDR2 SFDVKD. The CDR3 sequence is 15 residues long. The V gene end was trimmed by 10 bases and the J gene end by 8 bases; junction bases not matched to a gene: 13. The CDR3 here is CATELAGEKVGTQYF. The CDR3 DNA reads TGTGCCACGGAACTAGCGGGGGAAAAGGTCGGTACGCAGTATTTT.